What follows describes a single T cell receptor beta chain. The data originate from a study of blood T cell repertoires in COVID-19. Profiled with immunoSEQ multiplex PCR; TCRdb holds only in-frame clones, not every one. This sample has tens of thousands of clones, with more than 75% found just once. The CDR3 spans 11 residues. Trimming left V 1 base short and J 8 bases short, with 5 bases between. Germline assignment: CDR1 MNHNY and CDR2 SVGAGI (reference sequence). This rearrangement joins TRBV6-6 to TRBJ1-2; D call uncertain. Material: peripheral blood. The receptor was derived from a woman aged 55 to 70 with acute or convalescent COVID-19. The CDR3 DNA sequence: TGTGCCAGCAGTTACTTGAGGGGCTACACCTTC. It yields the protein CASSYLRGYTF.